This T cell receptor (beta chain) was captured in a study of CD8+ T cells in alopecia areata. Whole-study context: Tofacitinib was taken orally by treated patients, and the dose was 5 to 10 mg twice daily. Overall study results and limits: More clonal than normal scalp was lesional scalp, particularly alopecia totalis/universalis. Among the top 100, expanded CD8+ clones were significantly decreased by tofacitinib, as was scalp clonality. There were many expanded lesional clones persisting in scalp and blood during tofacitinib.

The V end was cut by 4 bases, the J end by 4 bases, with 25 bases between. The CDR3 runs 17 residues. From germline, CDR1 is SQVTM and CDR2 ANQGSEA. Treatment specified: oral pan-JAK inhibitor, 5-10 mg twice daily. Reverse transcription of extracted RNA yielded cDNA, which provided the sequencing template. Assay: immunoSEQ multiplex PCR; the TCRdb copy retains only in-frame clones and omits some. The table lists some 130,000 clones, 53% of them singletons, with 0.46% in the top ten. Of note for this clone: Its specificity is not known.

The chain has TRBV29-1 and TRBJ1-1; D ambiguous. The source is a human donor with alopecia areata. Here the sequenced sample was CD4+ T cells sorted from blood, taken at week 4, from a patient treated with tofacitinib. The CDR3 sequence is CSVVPVSSGDRGTEAFF. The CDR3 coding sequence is TGCAGCGTTGTTCCCGTCTCTTCTGGGGATCGGGGCACTGAAGCTTTCTTT.